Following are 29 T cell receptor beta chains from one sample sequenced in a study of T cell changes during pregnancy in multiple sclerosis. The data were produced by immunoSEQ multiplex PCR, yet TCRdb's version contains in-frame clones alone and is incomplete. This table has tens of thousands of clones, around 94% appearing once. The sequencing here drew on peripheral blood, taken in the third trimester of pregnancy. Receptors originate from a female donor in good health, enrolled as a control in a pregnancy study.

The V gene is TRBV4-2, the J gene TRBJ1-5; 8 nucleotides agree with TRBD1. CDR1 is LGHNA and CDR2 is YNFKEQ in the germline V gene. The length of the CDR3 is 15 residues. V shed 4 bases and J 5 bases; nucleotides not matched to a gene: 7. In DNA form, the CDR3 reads TGTGCCAGCAGCCCGGGACAGGAACGGCATCAGCCCCAGCATTTT. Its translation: CASSPGQERHQPQHF.

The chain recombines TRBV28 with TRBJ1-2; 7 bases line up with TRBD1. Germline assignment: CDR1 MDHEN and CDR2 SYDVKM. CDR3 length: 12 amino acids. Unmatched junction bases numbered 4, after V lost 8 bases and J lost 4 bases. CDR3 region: CASVQGGYGYTF. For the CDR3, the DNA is TGTGCCAGCGTTCAGGGGGGCTATGGCTACACCTTC.

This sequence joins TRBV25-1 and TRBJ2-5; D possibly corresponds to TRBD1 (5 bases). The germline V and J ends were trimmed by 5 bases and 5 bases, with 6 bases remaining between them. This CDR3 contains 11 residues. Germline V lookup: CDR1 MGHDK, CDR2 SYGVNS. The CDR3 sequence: CASSPGETQYF. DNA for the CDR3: TGTGCCAGCAGTCCAGGGGAGACCCAGTACTTC. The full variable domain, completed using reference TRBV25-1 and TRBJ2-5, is EADIYQTPRYLVIGTGKKITLECSQTMGHDKMYWYQQDPGMELHLIHYSYGVNSTEKGDLSSESTVSRIRTEHFPLTLESARPSHTSQYLCASSPGETQYFGPGTRLLVL.

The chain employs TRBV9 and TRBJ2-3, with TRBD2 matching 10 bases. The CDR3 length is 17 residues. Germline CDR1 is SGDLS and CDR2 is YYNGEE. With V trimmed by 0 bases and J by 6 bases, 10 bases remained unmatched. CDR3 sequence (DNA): TGTGCCAGCAGCGTAGTGGCTAGCGGGAGCCATCGGGATACGCAGTATTTT. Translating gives CASSVVASGSHRDTQYF.

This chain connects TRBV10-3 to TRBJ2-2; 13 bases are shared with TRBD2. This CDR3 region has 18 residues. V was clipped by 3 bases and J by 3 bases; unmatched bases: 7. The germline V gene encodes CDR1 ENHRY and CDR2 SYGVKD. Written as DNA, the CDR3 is TGTGCCATCAGTGATTGGACTAGCGGGAGACGGGACACCGGGGAGCTGTTTTTT. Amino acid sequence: CAISDWTSGRRDTGELFF.

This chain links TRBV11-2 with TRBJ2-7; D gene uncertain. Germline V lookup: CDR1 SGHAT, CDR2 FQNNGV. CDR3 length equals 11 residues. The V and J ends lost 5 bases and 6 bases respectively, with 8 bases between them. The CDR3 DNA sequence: TGTGCCAGCAGCCTACGAGGCGAGCAGTACTTC. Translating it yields CASSLRGEQYF.

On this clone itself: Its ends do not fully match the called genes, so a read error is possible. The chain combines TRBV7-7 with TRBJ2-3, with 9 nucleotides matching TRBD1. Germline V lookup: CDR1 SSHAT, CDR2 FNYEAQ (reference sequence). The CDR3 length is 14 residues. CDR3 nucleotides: TGTGCTAGCAGCGCGACAGGGGGGGCAGATACGCAGTATTTT. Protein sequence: CASSATGGADTQYF.

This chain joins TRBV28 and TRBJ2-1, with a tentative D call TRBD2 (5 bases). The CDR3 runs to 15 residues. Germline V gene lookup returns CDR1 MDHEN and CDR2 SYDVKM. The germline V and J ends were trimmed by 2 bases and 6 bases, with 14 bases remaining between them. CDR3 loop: CASSLDYLNPNEQFF. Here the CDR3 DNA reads TGTGCCAGCAGTTTAGACTATCTAAACCCCAATGAGCAGTTCTTC.

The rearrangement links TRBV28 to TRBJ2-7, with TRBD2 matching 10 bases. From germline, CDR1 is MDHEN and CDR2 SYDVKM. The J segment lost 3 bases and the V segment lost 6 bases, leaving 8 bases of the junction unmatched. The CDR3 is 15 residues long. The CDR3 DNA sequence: TGTGCCAGCAGATCTCTAGCGGGGGAGCACTACGAGCAGTACTTC. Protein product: CASRSLAGEHYEQYF. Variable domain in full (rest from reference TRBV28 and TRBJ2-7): DVKVTQSSRYLVKRTGEKVFLECVQDMDHENMFWYRQDPGLGLRLIYFSYDVKMKEKGDIPEGYSVSREKKERFSLILESASTNQTSMYLCASRSLAGEHYEQYFGPGTRLTVT.

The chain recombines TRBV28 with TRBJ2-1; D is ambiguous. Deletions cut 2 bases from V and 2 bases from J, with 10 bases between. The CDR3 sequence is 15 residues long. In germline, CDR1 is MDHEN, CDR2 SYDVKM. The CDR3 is CASSLGETAYNEQFF. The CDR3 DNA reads TGTGCCAGCAGTTTAGGAGAGACCGCCTACAATGAGCAGTTCTTC.

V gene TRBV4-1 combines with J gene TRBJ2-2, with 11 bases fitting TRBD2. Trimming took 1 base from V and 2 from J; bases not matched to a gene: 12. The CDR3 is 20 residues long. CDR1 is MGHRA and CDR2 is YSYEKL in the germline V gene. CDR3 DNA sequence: TGCGCCAGCAGCCAAGCACCGGGACTAGCGGATTCGGATAACACCGGGGAGCTGTTTTTT. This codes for CASSQAPGLADSDNTGELFF.

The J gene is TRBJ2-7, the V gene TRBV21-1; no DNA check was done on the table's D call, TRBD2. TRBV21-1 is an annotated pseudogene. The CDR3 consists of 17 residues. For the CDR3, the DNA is TGTGCCAGCAGCAAATGTGGAATCGGCGGCAGCTCCTACGAGCAGTACTTC. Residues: CASSKCGIGGSSYEQYF.

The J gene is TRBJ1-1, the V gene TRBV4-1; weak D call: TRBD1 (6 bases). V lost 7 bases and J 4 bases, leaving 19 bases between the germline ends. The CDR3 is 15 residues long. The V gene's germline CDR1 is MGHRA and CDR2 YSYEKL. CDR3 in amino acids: CASKAGVWGGTEAFF. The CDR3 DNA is TGCGCCAGCAAGGCAGGGGTTTGGGGTGGCACTGAAGCTTTCTTT.

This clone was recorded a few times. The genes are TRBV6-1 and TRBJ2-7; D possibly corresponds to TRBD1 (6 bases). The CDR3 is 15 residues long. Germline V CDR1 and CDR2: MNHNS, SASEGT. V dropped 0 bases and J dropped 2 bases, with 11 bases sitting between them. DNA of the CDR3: TGTGCCAGCAGTGAAGCTCAGGGGACCCCCTACGAGCAGTACTTC. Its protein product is CASSEAQGTPYEQYF.

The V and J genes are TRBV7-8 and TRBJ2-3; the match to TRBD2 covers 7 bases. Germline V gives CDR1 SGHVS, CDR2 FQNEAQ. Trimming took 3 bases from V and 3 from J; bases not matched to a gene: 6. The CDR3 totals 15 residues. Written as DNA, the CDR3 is TGTGCCAGCAGCTTCGGACGGGGGGTAACAGATACGCAGTATTTT. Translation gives CASSFGRGVTDTQYF.

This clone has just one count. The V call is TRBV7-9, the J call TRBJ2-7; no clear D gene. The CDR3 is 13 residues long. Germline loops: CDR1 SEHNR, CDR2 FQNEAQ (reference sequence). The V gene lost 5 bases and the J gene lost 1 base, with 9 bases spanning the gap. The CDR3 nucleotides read TGTGCCAGCAGCCCAGGCCAGTCCTACGAGCAGTACTTC. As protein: CASSPGQSYEQYF.

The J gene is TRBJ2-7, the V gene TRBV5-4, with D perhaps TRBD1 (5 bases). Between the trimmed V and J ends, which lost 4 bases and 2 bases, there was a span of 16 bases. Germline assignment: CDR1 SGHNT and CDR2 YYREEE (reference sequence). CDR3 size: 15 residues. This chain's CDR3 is CASSPVGAPAYEQYF. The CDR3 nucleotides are TGTGCCAGCAGCCCAGTAGGGGCTCCCGCCTACGAGCAGTACTTC.

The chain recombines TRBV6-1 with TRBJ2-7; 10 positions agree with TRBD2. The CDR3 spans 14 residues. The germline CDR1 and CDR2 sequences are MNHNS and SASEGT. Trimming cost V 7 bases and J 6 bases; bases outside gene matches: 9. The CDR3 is CASTKAGGPGEQYF. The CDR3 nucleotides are TGTGCCAGCACCAAAGCGGGAGGGCCGGGCGAGCAGTACTTC.

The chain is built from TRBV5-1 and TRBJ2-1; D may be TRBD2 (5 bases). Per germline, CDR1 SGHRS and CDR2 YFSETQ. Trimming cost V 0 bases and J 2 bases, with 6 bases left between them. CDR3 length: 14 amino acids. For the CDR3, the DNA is TGCGCCAGCAGCTTGGACGGGGCCTACAATGAGCAGTTCTTC. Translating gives CASSLDGAYNEQFF.

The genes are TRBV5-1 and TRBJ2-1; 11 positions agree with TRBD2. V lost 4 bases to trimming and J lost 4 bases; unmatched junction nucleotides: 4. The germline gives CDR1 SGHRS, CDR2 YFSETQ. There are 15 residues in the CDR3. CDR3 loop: CASSPGLAVYNEQFF. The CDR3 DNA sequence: TGCGCCAGCAGCCCGGGACTAGCGGTTTACAATGAGCAGTTCTTC.

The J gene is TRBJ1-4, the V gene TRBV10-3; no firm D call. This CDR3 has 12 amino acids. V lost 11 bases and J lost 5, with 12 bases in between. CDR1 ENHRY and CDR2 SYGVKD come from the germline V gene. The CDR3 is CAAGPGNEKLFF. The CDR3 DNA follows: TGTGCCGCGGGTCCGGGGAATGAAAAACTGTTTTTT.

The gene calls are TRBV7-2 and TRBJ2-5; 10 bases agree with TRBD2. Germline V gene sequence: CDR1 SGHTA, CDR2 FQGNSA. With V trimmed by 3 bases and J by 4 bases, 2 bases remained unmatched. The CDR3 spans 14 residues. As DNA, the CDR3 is TGTGCCAGCAGCTTTTTAGCGGGAGGAGAGACCCAGTACTTC. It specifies CASSFLAGGETQYF. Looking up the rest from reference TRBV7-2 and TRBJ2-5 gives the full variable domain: GAGVSQSPSNKVTEKGKDVELRCDPISGHTALYWYRQSLGQGLEFLIYFQGNSAPDKSGLPSDRFSAERTGGSVSTLTIQRTQQEDSAVYLCASSFLAGGETQYFGPGTRLLVL.

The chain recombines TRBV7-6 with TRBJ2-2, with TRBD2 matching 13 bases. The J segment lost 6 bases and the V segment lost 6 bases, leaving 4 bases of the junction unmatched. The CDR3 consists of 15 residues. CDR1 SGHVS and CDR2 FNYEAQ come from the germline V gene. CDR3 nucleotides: TGTGCCAGCAGAGGACTAGCGGGAGTACCCGGGGAGCTGTTTTTT. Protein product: CASRGLAGVPGELFF.

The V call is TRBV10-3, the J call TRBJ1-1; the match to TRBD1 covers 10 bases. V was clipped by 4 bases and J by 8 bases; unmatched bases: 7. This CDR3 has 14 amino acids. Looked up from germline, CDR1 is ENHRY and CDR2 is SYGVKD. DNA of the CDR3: TGTGCCATCAGTGCGGGACAGGGGAGACAGGAAGCTTTCTTT. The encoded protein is CAISAGQGRQEAFF.

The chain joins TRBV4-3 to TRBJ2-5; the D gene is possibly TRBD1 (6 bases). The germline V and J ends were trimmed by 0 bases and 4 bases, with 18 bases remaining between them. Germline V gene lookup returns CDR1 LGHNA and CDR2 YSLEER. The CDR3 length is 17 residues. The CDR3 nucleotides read TGCGCCAGCAGCCAAGATGCCACTTCACAGGGTGGAGAGACCCAGTACTTC. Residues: CASSQDATSQGGETQYF.

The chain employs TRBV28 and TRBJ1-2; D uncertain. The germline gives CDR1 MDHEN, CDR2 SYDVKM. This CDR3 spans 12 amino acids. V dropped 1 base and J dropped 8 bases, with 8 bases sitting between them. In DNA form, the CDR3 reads TGTGCCAGCAGTTTATTGGCCCCGGGCTACACCTTC. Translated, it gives CASSLLAPGYTF.

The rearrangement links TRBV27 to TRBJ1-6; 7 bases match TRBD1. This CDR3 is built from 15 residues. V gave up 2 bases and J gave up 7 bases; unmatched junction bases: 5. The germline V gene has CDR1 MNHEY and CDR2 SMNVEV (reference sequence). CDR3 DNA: TGTGCCAGCAGTTTAAGGGGGCGAGGAAATTCACCCCTCCACTTT. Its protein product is CASSLRGRGNSPLHF.

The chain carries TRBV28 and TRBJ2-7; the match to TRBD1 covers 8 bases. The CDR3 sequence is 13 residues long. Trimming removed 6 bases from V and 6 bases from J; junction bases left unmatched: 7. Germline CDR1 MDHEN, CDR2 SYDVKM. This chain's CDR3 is CASSPDRAGEQYF. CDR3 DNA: TGTGCCAGCAGCCCGGACAGGGCCGGCGAGCAGTACTTC.

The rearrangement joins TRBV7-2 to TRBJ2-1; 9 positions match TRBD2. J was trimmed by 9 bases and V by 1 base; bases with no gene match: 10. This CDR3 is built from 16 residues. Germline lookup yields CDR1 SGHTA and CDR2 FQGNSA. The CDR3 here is CASSLGLVAGVSEQFF. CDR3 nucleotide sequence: TGTGCCAGCAGCTTAGGCTTGGTAGCGGGAGTGAGTGAGCAGTTCTTC.